A single sample is the source of the 8 T cell receptor beta chains below, sequenced in a study of blood T cell repertoires in COVID-19. Produced via immunoSEQ multiplex PCR; TCRdb's table is partial and in-frame only. Of more than 250,000 clones in the sample, 80% to 90% are singletons; the top ten hold roughly 2.2%. Sequences were obtained from PBMCs or T cells enriched from blood (not recorded which). The receptors were sampled from a man aged 25-45 years who had recovered from COVID-19.

This sequence joins TRBV6-2 or TRBV6-3 and TRBJ2-5; 7 positions agree with TRBD2. J was trimmed by 4 bases and V by 2 bases; bases with no gene match: 7. CDR1 is MNHEY, CDR2 SVGEGT, per germline. The CDR3 is made up of 15 amino acids. The CDR3 nucleotides are TGTGCCAGCAGTTACGCCCGGACTAGAAGAGAGACCCAGTACTTC. Encoded protein: CASSYARTRRETQYF.

The chain employs TRBV5-1 and TRBJ1-1; D uncertain. The CDR3 sequence is 13 residues long. CDR1 and CDR2 from the germline V gene are SGHRS and YFSETQ. V gave up 0 bases and J gave up 4 bases, with 7 bases separating them. The CDR3 loop is CASSLVTSTEAFF. The CDR3 DNA follows: TGCGCCAGCAGCTTGGTTACCAGCACTGAAGCTTTCTTT.

V and J are TRBV27 and TRBJ2-7, with a possible D match to TRBD1 (6 bases). CDR1 and CDR2 from the germline V gene are MNHEY and SMNVEV (reference sequence). Trimming pared 3 bases from V and 7 bases from J, leaving 13 bases between. The CDR3 contains 13 residues. As DNA, the CDR3 is TGTGCCAGCAGTTTTTCAGGGGCTCGTGAGCAGTACTTC. It codes for CASSFSGAREQYF.

The chain couples TRBV3-1 (or the pseudogene TRBV3-2) to TRBJ1-2, with 8 bases aligning to TRBD1. Trimming cost V 1 base and J 7 bases; bases outside gene matches: 11. The CDR3 is made up of 16 amino acids. CDR1 LGHDT and CDR2 YNNKEL come from the germline V gene (reference sequence). The CDR3 bases are TGTGCCAGCAGCCAAGTCCCGGGTGGACAGGGCTTTGGCTACACCTTC. Its translation is CASSQVPGGQGFGYTF.

The chain carries TRBV13 and TRBJ1-5; 7 bases match TRBD1. Trimming took 2 bases from V and 2 from J; bases not matched to a gene: 0. The CDR3 is 14 amino acids. CDR1 and CDR2 from the germline V gene are PRHDT and FYEKMQ (reference sequence). As DNA, the CDR3 is TGTGCCAGCAGCTTACAGGGGGGCAATCAGCCCCAGCATTTT. Protein sequence: CASSLQGGNQPQHF.

This clone was recorded once. J is TRBJ1-2 and V is TRBV6-5, with D perhaps TRBD1 (6 bases). Deletions cut 8 bases from V and 1 base from J, with 17 bases between. The CDR3 is made up of 15 amino acids. The germline V gene encodes CDR1 MNHEY and CDR2 SVGAGI. The CDR3 region has the DNA TGTGCCAGCCGGGCGCCGGGGGGCTATAACTATGGCTACACCTTC. Its translation is CASRAPGGYNYGYTF.

The chain links TRBV4-2 to TRBJ2-7, with 11 bases aligning to TRBD1. The V gene end was trimmed by 4 bases and the J gene end by 1 base; junction bases not matched to a gene: 6. Germline CDR1 and CDR2: LGHNA and YNFKEQ. The CDR3 has 16 amino acids. The CDR3 is CASSRTGGVDSYEQYF. The CDR3 region has the DNA TGTGCCAGCAGCCGGACAGGGGGCGTCGATTCCTACGAGCAGTACTTC.

The chain recombines TRBV5-1 with TRBJ2-7; D possibly corresponds to TRBD1 (6 bases). From germline, CDR1 is SGHRS and CDR2 YFSETQ. The CDR3 length is 14 residues. Trimming cost V 7 bases and J 5 bases, with 19 bases left between them. In DNA form, the CDR3 reads TGCGCCAGCCGCGTGCAGGGGCCAGAGAACGAGCAGTACTTC. Amino acids: CASRVQGPENEQYF.